Listed below are T cell receptor beta chains from one sample, sequenced in a study of cytomegalovirus exposure and HLA in healthy donors. Repertoires were generated with immunoSEQ multiplex PCR, while TCRdb's copy carries only in-frame clones and drops some. This sample has some 130,000 clones, with 65% to 85% found just once. The material sequenced was PBMCs. These receptors were collected from a male donor in good health and CMV-seronegative. CDR3s include the opening cysteine and the closing phenylalanine or tryptophan. The D gene is left open where the match is weak. Part of the rows lack a size; the others show once, few, many or a class for expanded clones.

TRBD1 few TRBJ1-2 TRBV5-6 TGTGCCAGCAGCTTGTTTCGGGGGACAGACTATGGCTACACCTTC CASSLFRGTDYGYTF
TRBD2 . TRBJ2-2 TRBV7-6 TGTGCCAGCAGCCCAACTAGCGGGATCACCGGGGAGCTGTTTTTT CASSPTSGITGELFF
TRBD1 . TRBJ2-7 TRBV27 TGTGCCAGCAGTCCAACCTTAACAGGGGTCGAGCAGTACTTC CASSPTLTGVEQYF
TRBD2 . TRBJ2-3 TRBV2 TGTGCCAGCAGTGACCTCCGGAGCGGGGGGCGGGGAGATACGCAGTATTTT CASSDLRSGGRGDTQYF
TRBD1 . TRBJ2-2 TRBV11-2 TGTGCCAGCAGCTTAGCAGCGACAGGGGGGACCGGGGAGCTGTTTTTT CASSLAATGGTGELFF
. . TRBJ1-4 TRBV2 TGTGCCAGCAGGAATTCACCGGGACAAACTCTGCCGAAACTGTTTTTT CASRNSPGQTLPKLFF
TRBD2 few TRBJ2-1 TRBV9 TGTGCCAGCAGCGCTAGCGGAATTCTAAATGAGCAGTTCTTC CASSASGILNEQFF
. . TRBJ2-3 TRBV27 TGTGCCAGCAGTTCCGGACTATCCACAGATACGCAGTATTTT CASSSGLSTDTQYF
. few TRBJ2-5 TRBV2 TGTGCCAGCAGTGAAAACCTAGCGCGGGGTGAGACCCAGTACTTC CASSENLARGETQYF
TRBD2 many TRBJ2-5 TRBV19 TGTGCCAGTCGGGGACTAGCGGGAGGCGATGAGACCCAGTACTTC CASRGLAGGDETQYF
. once TRBJ1-1 TRBV27 TGTGCCAGCATAGGACACCCGAACACTGAAGCTTTCTTT CASIGHPNTEAFF
. . TRBJ1-2 TRBV11-2 TGTGCCAGCAGCTTAGTGTCATTCGGGCCGGGAGGCTACACCTTC CASSLVSFGPGGYTF
TRBD1 . TRBJ1-1 TRBV19 TGTGCCAGTACCCCTAGACGGACAGGGGGCGCCCCCCGGCCTGAAGCTTTCTTT CASTPRRTGGAPRPEAFF
. . TRBJ2-1 TRBV6-1 TGTGCCAGCAGTGAAGCGGGGGGAAGCAATGAGCAGTTCTTC CASSEAGGSNEQFF
TRBD2 . TRBJ2-1 TRBV27 TGTGCCAGCAGTAACCTAGCGGGAGTAGTGTACAATGAGCAGTTCTTC CASSNLAGVVYNEQFF
. . TRBJ2-2 TRBV30 TGTGCCTGGAGTGTAGTAGACACCTACACCGGGGAGCTGTTTTTT CAWSVVDTYTGELFF
TRBD2 . TRBJ2-5 TRBV5-1 TGCGCCAGCAAACGCACTAGCGGGAGTGGCTCCGAGACCCAGTACTTC CASKRTSGSGSETQYF
. . TRBJ2-7 TRBV2 TGTGCCAGCAGTGTTACTAGTTACGACGAGCAGTACTTC CASSVTSYDEQYF
. . TRBJ1-1 TRBV29-1 TGCAGCGTTGAGTTACAGGAGAACACTGAAGCTTTCTTT CSVELQENTEAFF
. . TRBJ2-1 TRBV4-1 TGCGCCAGCAGCCATAGAGGACAGTACAATGAGCAGTTCTTC CASSHRGQYNEQFF
TRBD2 . TRBJ2-2 TRBV12-5 TGTGCTAGTGGCCTTAGCGGGGGCTACGGGGAGCTGTTTTTT CASGLSGGYGELFF
. . TRBJ1-2 TRBV6-1 TGTGCCAGCAGTAGTTCCCCAGAAATCTATGGCTACACCTTC CASSSSPEIYGYTF
TRBD1 . TRBJ2-7 TRBV2 TGTGCCAGCCGCCGGGACAGGGGCTACGAGCAGTACTTC CASRRDRGYEQYF
TRBD1 . TRBJ2-5 TRBV30 TGTGCCTGGAGGACAGGGGGCGCCCGGGCTCACGCGGAGACCCAGTACTTC CAWRTGGARAHAETQYF
TRBD1 . TRBJ2-7 TRBV5-1 TGCGCCAGCAGCTTATTTGGACAGGGTGACGAGCAGTACTTC CASSLFGQGDEQYF
. . TRBJ2-1 TRBV9 TGTGCCAGCAGCGTAGGCGCGCTCAATGAGCAGTTCTTC CASSVGALNEQFF
. once TRBJ1-4 TRBV6-5 TGTGCCAGCATGTCAGGTAGAAAACTGTTTTTT CASMSGRKLFF
TRBD2 once TRBJ2-1 TRBV2 TGTGCCAGCAGTCTACCCGCGGGGGAGAGGGACAATGAGCAGTTCTTC CASSLPAGERDNEQFF
. . TRBJ1-6 TRBV19 TGTGCCAGTAGGGATACAGGGTATAAATCACCCCTCCACTTT CASRDTGYKSPLHF
TRBD2 . TRBJ2-5 TRBV9 TGTGCCAGCAGCGTAGATAGTAGCGGGATAGAGACCCAGTACTTC CASSVDSSGIETQYF
. . TRBJ2-3 TRBV11-2 TGTGCCAGCAGCAACGACAGGGGGCTAGCGGGACTCCTCACAGATACGCAGTATTTT CASSNDRGLAGLLTDTQYF
TRBD1 . TRBJ1-6 TRBV6-5 TGTGCCAGCAGTTATTTCGGACAGGGCTCCTCACCCCTCCACTTT CASSYFGQGSSPLHF
TRBD1 . TRBJ1-6 TRBV6-1 TGTGCCAGCAGCCCGGACAGGGTAGTCCACTTT CASSPDRVVHF
. . TRBJ1-5 TRBV18 TGTGCCGGCTCACCTGGCAGGGAGGGTCAGCCCCAGCATTTT CAGSPGREGQPQHF
TRBD1 . TRBJ1-1 TRBV6-5 TGTGCCAGCAGTTACTCGGGGACAGGGGTGACTGAAGCTTTCTTT CASSYSGTGVTEAFF
TRBD1 few TRBJ1-2 TRBV28 TGTGCCAGCAGTTTAGCCTGGGACAGGGCGAACTATGGCTACACCTTC CASSLAWDRANYGYTF
TRBD1 . TRBJ1-5 TRBV4-2 TGTGCCAGCAGCCAGCTAGGGACAGGGAGTGGTCAGCCCCAGCATTTT CASSQLGTGSGQPQHF
TRBD1 . TRBJ1-6 TRBV6-5 TGTGCCAGCAGTTCCCGGACAGGGTTTGGTTCACCCCTCCACTTT CASSSRTGFGSPLHF
TRBD1 once TRBJ1-3 TRBV6-5 TGTGCCAGCAGCCAAGACAGGGCCGCTGGAAACACCATATATTTT CASSQDRAAGNTIYF
. . TRBJ1-2 TRBV5-4 TGTGCCAGCAGCCCCGCGGACAGACCCAGTAATGGCTACACCTTC CASSPADRPSNGYTF
TRBD1 few TRBJ2-7 TRBV10-2 TGCGCCAGCAGCTTCAACAGAGACAGGGGAGAGCAGTACTTC CASSFNRDRGEQYF
. . TRBJ1-1 TRBV5-6 TGTGCCAGCAGCACCGGGCTAGGGGGCACTGAAGCTTTCTTT CASSTGLGGTEAFF
. once TRBJ2-7 TRBV7-8 TGTGCCAGCAGCAAACGCACAGGGAATAAAGCCTACGAGCAGTACTTC CASSKRTGNKAYEQYF
. . TRBJ2-1 TRBV23-1 TGCGCCAGCGCAACGCGAGGTTCTTCATACAATGAGCAGTTCTTC CASATRGSSYNEQFF
. . TRBJ2-3 TRBV7-9 TGTGCCAGCAGCCCTGTGGAGCGGACTAGCACAGATACGCAGTATTTT CASSPVERTSTDTQYF
. . TRBJ1-6 TRBV12-5 TGTGCTAGTGGTTTGGTCTCAGGGCTCGTAAATTCACCCCTCCACTTT CASGLVSGLVNSPLHF
TRBD1 . TRBJ2-7 TRBV7-9 TGTGCCAGCAGCTTAGGAGAGGACAGGAAAGGGTACGAGCAGTACTTC CASSLGEDRKGYEQYF
TRBD2 . TRBJ2-3 TRBV5-1 TGCGCCAGCAGCATGGGTAGCGGGAGTAATGCAGATACGCAGTATTTT CASSMGSGSNADTQYF
. once TRBJ1-1 TRBV2 TGTGCCAGCAGATTGACAGCGTCTCTGAACACTGAAGCTTTCTTT CASRLTASLNTEAFF
. . TRBJ1-3 TRBV7-8 TGTGCCAGCACCTCGCGGACCGGGGGAACTGGAAACACCATATATTTT CASTSRTGGTGNTIYF
. . TRBJ2-5 TRBV5-5 TGTGCCAGCAGCTTCCTGGGGGGACTCAGGGAGACCCAGTACTTC CASSFLGGLRETQYF
. . TRBJ2-1 TRBV7-7 TGTGCTAGCTCACAGGCCCGCTACAATGAGCAGTTCTTC CASSQARYNEQFF
. . TRBJ2-2 TRBV6-5 TGTGCCAGCAGTTACTCAGCTGGTCGTGTCGGGGAGCTGTTTTTT CASSYSAGRVGELFF